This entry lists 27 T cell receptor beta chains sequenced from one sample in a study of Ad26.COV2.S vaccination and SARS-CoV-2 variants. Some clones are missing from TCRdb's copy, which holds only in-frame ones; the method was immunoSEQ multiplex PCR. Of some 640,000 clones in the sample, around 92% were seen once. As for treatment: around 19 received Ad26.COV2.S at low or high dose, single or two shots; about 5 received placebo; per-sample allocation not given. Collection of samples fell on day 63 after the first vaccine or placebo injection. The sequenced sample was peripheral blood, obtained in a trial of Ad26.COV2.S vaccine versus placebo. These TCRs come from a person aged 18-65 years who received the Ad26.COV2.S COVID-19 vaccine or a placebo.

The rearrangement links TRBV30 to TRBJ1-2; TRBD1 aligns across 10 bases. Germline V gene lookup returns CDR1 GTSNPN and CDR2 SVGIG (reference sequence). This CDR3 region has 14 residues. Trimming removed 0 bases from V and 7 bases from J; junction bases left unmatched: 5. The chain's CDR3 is CAWSVRDRGGGYTF. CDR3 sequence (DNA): TGTGCCTGGAGTGTCCGGGACAGGGGTGGTGGCTACACCTTC.

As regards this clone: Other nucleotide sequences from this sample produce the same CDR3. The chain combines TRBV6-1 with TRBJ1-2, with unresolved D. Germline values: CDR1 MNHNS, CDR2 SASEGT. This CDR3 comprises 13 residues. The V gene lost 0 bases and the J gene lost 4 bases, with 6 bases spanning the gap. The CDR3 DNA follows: TGTGCCAGCAGTGAAGCGCGGGGCTATGGCTACACCTTC. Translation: CASSEARGYGYTF.

In DNA, the CDR3 is TGTGCCAGCAGCCTCGGACTAGCGGGAGGGAATGAGCAGTTCTTC. This encodes CASSLGLAGGNEQFF. V and J are TRBV3-1 (or the pseudogene TRBV3-2) and TRBJ2-1, with TRBD2 identical over 15 bases. The CDR3 has 15 residues. V trimming: 4 bases; J trimming: 7 bases; junction bases outside the gene matches: 2. CDR1 and CDR2 from the germline V gene are LGHDT and YNNKEL (reference sequence).

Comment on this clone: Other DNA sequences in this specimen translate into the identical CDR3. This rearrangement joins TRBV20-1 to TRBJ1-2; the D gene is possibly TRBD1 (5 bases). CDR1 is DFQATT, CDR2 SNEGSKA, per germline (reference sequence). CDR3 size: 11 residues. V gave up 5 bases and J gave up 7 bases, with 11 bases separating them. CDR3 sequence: CSAPRGGGYTF. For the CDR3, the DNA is TGCAGTGCTCCTCGGGGGGGTGGCTACACCTTC.

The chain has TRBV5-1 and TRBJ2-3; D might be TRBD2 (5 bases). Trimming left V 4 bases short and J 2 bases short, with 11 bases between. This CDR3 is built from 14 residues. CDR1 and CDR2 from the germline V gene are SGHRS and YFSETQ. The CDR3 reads CASSRTGITDTQYF. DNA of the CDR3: TGCGCCAGCAGCAGGACTGGGATCACAGATACGCAGTATTTT.

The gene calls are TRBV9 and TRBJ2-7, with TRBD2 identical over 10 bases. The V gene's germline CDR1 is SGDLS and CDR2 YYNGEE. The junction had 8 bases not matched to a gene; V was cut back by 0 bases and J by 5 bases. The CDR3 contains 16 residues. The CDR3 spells CASSVEREAGGDEQYF. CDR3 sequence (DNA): TGTGCCAGCAGCGTAGAAAGGGAAGCGGGAGGGGACGAGCAGTACTTC.

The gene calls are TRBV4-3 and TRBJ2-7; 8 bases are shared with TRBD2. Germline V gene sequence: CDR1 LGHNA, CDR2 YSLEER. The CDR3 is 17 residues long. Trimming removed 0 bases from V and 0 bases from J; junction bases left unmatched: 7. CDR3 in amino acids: CASSQDGSGGASYEQYF. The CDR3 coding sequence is TGCGCCAGCAGCCAAGATGGGTCGGGGGGGGCCTCCTACGAGCAGTACTTC.

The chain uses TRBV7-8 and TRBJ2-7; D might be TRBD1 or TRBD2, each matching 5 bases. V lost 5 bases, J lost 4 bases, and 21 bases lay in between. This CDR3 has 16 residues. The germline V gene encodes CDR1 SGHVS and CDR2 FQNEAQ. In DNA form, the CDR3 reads TGTGCCAGCAGCGCACTCCGGGACCCGGGTTGGTACGAGCAGTACTTC. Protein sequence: CASSALRDPGWYEQYF.

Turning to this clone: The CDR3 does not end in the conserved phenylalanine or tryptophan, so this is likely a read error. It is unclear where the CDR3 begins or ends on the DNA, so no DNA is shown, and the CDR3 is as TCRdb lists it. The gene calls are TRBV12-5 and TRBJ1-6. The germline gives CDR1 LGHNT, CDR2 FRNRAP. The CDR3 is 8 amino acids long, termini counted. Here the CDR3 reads CASGLRGL.

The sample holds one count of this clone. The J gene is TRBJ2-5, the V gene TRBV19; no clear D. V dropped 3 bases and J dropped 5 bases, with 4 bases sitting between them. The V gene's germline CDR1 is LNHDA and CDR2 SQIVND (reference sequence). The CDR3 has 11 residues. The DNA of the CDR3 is TGTGCCAGTAGTATCTCGGAGACCCAGTACTTC. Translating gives CASSISETQYF.

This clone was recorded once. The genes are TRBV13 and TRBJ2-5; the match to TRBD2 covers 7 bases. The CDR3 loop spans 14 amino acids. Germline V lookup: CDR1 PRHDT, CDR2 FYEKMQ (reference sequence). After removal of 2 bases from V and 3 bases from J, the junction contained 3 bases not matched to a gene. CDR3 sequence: CASSLRTSEETQYF. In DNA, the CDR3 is TGTGCCAGCAGCTTACGCACTAGCGAAGAGACCCAGTACTTC. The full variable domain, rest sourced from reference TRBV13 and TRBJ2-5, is AAGVIQSPRHLIKEKRETATLKCYPIPRHDTVYWYQQGPGQDPQFLISFYEKMQSDKGSIPDRFSAQQFSDYHSELNMSSLELGDSALYFCASSLRTSEETQYFGPGTRLLVL.

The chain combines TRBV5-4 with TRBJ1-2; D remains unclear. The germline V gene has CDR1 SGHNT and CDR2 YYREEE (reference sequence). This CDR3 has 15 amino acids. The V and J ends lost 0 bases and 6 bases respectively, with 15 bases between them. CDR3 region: CASSLVPLSSHGYTF. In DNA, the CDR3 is TGTGCCAGCAGCTTGGTCCCCTTAAGTAGCCATGGCTACACCTTC.

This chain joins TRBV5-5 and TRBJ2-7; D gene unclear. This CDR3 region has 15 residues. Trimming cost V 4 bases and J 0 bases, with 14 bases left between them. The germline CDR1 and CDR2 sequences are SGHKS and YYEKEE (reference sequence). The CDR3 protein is CASSPIQGISYEQYF. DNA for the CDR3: TGTGCCAGCAGCCCCATACAAGGGATCTCCTACGAGCAGTACTTC.

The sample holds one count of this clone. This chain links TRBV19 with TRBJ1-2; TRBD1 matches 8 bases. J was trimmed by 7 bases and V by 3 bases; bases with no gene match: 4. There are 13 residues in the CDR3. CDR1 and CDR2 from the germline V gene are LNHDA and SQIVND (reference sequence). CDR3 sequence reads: CASSIGQGGGYTF. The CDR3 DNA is TGTGCCAGTAGTATTGGACAGGGCGGTGGCTACACCTTC.

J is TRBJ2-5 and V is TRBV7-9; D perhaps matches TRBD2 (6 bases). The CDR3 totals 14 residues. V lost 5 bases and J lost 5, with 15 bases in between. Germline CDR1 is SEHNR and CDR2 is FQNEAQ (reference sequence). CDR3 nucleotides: TGTGCCAGCAGCAAACGGGACTCCAGGGAGACCCAGTACTTC. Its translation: CASSKRDSRETQYF.

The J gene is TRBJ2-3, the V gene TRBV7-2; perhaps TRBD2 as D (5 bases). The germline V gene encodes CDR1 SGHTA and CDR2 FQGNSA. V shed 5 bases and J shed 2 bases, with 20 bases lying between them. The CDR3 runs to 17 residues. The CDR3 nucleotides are TGTGCCAGCAGCCCCCGGATGGGGTTAGCGAACACAGATACGCAGTATTTT. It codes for CASSPRMGLANTDTQYF.

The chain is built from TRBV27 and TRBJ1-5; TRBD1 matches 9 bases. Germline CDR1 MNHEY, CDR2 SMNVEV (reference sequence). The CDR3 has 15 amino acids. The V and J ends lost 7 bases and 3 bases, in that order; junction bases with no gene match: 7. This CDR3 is CASKGTGSANQPQHF. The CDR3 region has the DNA TGTGCCAGCAAAGGGACAGGGTCGGCCAATCAGCCCCAGCATTTT.

The CDR3 sequence is CASSAPGSSGGNTIYF. The DNA for the CDR3 is TGTGCCAGCAGCGCACCCGGGTCAAGCGGGGGAAACACCATATATTTT. The chain employs TRBV9 and TRBJ1-3; D is unresolved. V was cut by 3 bases and J by 4 bases, with 17 bases left in between. The CDR3 has 16 amino acids. Germline CDR1 SGDLS, CDR2 YYNGEE.

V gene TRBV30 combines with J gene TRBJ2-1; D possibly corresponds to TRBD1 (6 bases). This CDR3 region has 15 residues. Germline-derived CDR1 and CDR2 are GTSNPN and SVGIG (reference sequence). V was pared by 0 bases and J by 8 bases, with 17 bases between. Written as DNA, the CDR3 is TGTGCCTGGAGTGTTTTAGGGGGTAAGGGGGATGAGCAGTTCTTC. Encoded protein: CAWSVLGGKGDEQFF.

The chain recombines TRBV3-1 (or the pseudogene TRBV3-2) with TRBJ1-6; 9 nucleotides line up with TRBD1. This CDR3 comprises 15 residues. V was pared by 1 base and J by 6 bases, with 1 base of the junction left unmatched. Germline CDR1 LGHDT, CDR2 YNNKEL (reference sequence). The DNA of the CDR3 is TGTGCCAGCAGCCAAGTGACAGGGGGTAATTCACCCCTCCACTTT. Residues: CASSQVTGGNSPLHF.

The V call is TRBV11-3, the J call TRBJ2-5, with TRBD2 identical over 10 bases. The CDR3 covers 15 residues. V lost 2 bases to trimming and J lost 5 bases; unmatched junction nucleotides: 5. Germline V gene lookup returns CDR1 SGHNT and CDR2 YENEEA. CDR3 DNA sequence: TGTGCCAGCAGCTTAAGCGGGGGGGCCGGGGAGACCCAGTACTTC. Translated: CASSLSGGAGETQYF.

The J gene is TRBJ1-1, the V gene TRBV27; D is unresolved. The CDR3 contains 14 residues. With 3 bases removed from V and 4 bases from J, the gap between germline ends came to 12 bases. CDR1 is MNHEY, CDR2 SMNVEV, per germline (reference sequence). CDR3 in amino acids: CASSFGTSSTEAFF. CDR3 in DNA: TGTGCCAGCAGTTTCGGCACCTCGAGCACTGAAGCTTTCTTT.

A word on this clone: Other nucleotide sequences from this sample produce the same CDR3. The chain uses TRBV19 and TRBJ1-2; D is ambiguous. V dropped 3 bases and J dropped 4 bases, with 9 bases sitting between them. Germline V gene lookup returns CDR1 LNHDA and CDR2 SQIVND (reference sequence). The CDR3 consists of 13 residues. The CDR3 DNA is TGTGCCAGTAGTATCCGGGGAGGCTATGGCTACACCTTC. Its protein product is CASSIRGGYGYTF. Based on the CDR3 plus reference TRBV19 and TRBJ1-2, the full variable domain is DGGITQSPKYLFRKEGQNVTLSCEQNLNHDAMYWYRQDPGQGLRLIYYSQIVNDFQKGDIAEGYSVSREKKESFPLTVTSAQKNPTAFYLCASSIRGGYGYTFGSGTRLTVV.

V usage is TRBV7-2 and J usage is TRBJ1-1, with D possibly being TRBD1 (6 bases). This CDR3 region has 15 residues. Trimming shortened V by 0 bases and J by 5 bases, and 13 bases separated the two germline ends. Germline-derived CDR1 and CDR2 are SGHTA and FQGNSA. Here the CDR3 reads CASSLADSIGTEAFF. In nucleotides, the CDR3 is TGTGCCAGCAGCTTAGCGGACAGCATAGGGACTGAAGCTTTCTTT.

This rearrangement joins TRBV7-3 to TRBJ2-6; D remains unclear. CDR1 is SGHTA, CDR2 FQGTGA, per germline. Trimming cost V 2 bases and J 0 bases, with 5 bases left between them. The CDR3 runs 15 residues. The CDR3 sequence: CASSLGHSGANVLTF. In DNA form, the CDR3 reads TGTGCCAGCAGCTTAGGGCACTCTGGGGCCAACGTCCTGACTTTC.

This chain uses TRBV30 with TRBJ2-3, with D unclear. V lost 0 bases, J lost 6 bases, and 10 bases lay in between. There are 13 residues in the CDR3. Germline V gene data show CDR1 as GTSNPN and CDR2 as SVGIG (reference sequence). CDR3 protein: CAWSVMGADTQYF. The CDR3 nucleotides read TGTGCCTGGAGTGTAATGGGCGCGGATACGCAGTATTTT. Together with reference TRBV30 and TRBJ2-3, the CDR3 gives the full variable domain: SQTIHQWPATLVQPVGSPLSLECTVEGTSNPNLYWYRQAAGRGLQLLFYSVGIGQISSEVPQNLSASRPQDRQFILSSKKLLLSDSGFYLCAWSVMGADTQYFGPGTRLTVL.

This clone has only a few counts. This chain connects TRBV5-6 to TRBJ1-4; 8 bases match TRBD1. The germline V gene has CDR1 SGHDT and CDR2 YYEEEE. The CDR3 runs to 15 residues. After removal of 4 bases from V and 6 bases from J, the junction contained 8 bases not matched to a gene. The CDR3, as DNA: TGTGCCAGCAGCCCAAGGACAGGGTTGGATGAAAAACTGTTTTTT. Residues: CASSPRTGLDEKLFF.